Listed below are T cell receptor beta chains from one sample, sequenced in a study of cytomegalovirus exposure and HLA in healthy donors. Here immunoSEQ multiplex PCR was the method, and the copy in TCRdb shows in-frame clones only, minus some. The sample lists some 170,000 clones, approximately 87% occurring once. What was sequenced was PBMCs. All receptors derive from a woman aged 30 to 39 in good health and CMV-seronegative. Both conserved end residues are part of each CDR3. Each record gives: V gene, J gene, D gene, clone size, CDR3 DNA, CDR3 protein. The D gene is left open where the match is weak. Clone size is not always given. Where it is, it says once, few, many or a class for expanded clones.

V: TRBV5-5
J: TRBJ2-7
D: -
size: -
DNA: TGTGCCAGCAGCTTGGGAATGGGGATCTACGAGCAGTACTTC
CDR3: CASSLGMGIYEQYF

V: TRBV28
J: TRBJ1-2
D: -
size: once
DNA: TGTGCCAGCAGACAGGAGATTCCGCCCTATGGCTACACCTTC
CDR3: CASRQEIPPYGYTF

V: TRBV5-6
J: TRBJ2-7
D: -
size: -
DNA: TGTGCCAGCAGCTTGGGGGGAGCGGAGCAGTACTTC
CDR3: CASSLGGAEQYF

V: TRBV25-1
J: TRBJ2-2
D: -
size: once
DNA: TGTGCCAGCAGTGAATATCCCGGGAACACCGGGGAGCTGTTTTTT
CDR3: CASSEYPGNTGELFF

V: TRBV28
J: TRBJ2-2
D: TRBD2
size: once
DNA: TGTGCCAGCAGATCCGGACTAGTAAGGGCCACCGGGGAGCTGTTTTTT
CDR3: CASRSGLVRATGELFF

V: TRBV29-1
J: TRBJ2-4
D: -
size: -
DNA: TGCAGCGTGACTGTGTCGACAATTCAGTACTTC
CDR3: CSVTVSTIQYF

V: TRBV15
J: TRBJ1-5
D: TRBD1
size: -
DNA: TGTGCCACCAGCAGAGATCTACGGGACAGGTTGGGGCAGCCCCAGCATTTT
CDR3: CATSRDLRDRLGQPQHF

V: TRBV4-1
J: TRBJ1-2
D: TRBD1
size: few
DNA: TGCGCCAGCAGCCTCGGACAGGGATATGGCTACACCTTC
CDR3: CASSLGQGYGYTF

V: TRBV6-1
J: TRBJ2-4
D: TRBD2
size: few
DNA: TGTGCCAGCAGTGAACTAGCGGGAGCCAAAAACATTCAGTACTTC
CDR3: CASSELAGAKNIQYF

V: TRBV19
J: TRBJ1-4
D: -
size: -
DNA: TGTGCCAGTATATCGACTTCCTTTGCAACTAATGAAAAACTGTTTTTT
CDR3: CASISTSFATNEKLFF

V: TRBV4-2
J: TRBJ2-1
D: -
size: -
DNA: TGTGCCAGCAGCCCTCTAGGACACAATGAGCAGTTCTTC
CDR3: CASSPLGHNEQFF

V: TRBV13
J: TRBJ1-2
D: -
size: -
DNA: TGTGCCAGCAGCTTAGGAGGGACCTATGGCTACACCTTC
CDR3: CASSLGGTYGYTF

V: TRBV5-1
J: TRBJ2-1
D: TRBD2
size: -
DNA: TGCGCCAGCAGGGGGACTACACTCAATGAGCAGTTCTTC
CDR3: CASRGTTLNEQFF

V: TRBV29-1
J: TRBJ2-3
D: -
size: -
DNA: TGCAGCGTTTCGACCCGATCGGGCACAGATACGCAGTATTTT
CDR3: CSVSTRSGTDTQYF

V: TRBV6-5
J: TRBJ1-1
D: TRBD1
size: -
DNA: TGTGCCAGCAGTTACAGGGACAGTGAAGCTTTCTTT
CDR3: CASSYRDSEAFF

V: TRBV7-9
J: TRBJ1-5
D: -
size: -
DNA: TGTGCCAGCAGCAGTGGATATCAGCCCCAGCATTTT
CDR3: CASSSGYQPQHF

V: TRBV6-1
J: TRBJ2-1
D: -
size: -
DNA: TGTGCCAGCAGTGTTTTGGGGATCGTGAATGAGCAGTTCTTC
CDR3: CASSVLGIVNEQFF

V: TRBV18
J: TRBJ2-1
D: -
size: -
DNA: TGTGCCAGCTCACCGCTGGACGGACTCGGCGAGCAGTTCTTC
CDR3: CASSPLDGLGEQFF

V: TRBV9
J: TRBJ2-5
D: -
size: once
DNA: TGTGCCAGCAACGACAACCCCGGTAGGGGAACCCAAGAGACCCAGTACTTC
CDR3: CASNDNPGRGTQETQYF

V: TRBV7-9
J: TRBJ2-5
D: -
size: once
DNA: TGTGCCAGCAGCCGGCAATTGCAGAAAGAGACCCAGTACTTC
CDR3: CASSRQLQKETQYF

V: TRBV7-6
J: TRBJ1-5
D: -
size: once
DNA: TGTGCCAGCAGCGCAGGGAAACAGCCCCAGCATTTT
CDR3: CASSAGKQPQHF

V: TRBV9
J: TRBJ2-1
D: -
size: -
DNA: TGTGCCAGCAGCGTGGGCTACAATGAGCAGTTCTTC
CDR3: CASSVGYNEQFF

V: TRBV6-5
J: TRBJ2-3
D: -
size: -
DNA: TGTGCCAGCAGTTATGTCCGGGAGCTAACAGATACGCAGTATTTT
CDR3: CASSYVRELTDTQYF

V: TRBV21-1
J: TRBJ1-2
D: -
size: -
DNA: TGTGCCAGCAGCCTTTCTAGGGTACAGAGCTATGGCTACACCTTC
CDR3: CASSLSRVQSYGYTF

V: TRBV28
J: TRBJ2-5
D: TRBD2
size: -
DNA: TGTGCCAGCAGTCCCCATAGCGGGAGGGAGACCCAGTACTTC
CDR3: CASSPHSGRETQYF

V: TRBV4-1
J: TRBJ2-7
D: -
size: -
DNA: TGCGCCAGCAGCCAAGACCTATACGAGCAGTACTTC
CDR3: CASSQDLYEQYF

V: TRBV10-1
J: TRBJ2-2
D: -
size: -
DNA: TGCGCCAGCCCTGAGGACCCGGGACGTACGAACACCGGGGAGCTGTTTTTT
CDR3: CASPEDPGRTNTGELFF

V: TRBV5-1
J: TRBJ2-7
D: -
size: -
DNA: TGCGCCAGCAGCTTGGAAGGGAACTACGAGCAGTACTTC
CDR3: CASSLEGNYEQYF

V: TRBV5-1
J: TRBJ2-3
D: TRBD2
size: -
DNA: TGCGCCAGCAGGGTTGCGGGGGGCCCCGGGGATACGCAGTATTTT
CDR3: CASRVAGGPGDTQYF

V: TRBV7-2
J: TRBJ1-2
D: TRBD1
size: -
DNA: TGTGCCAGCAGCACCCCGGGACAGCTGCGTCGTGGCTACACCTTC
CDR3: CASSTPGQLRRGYTF

V: TRBV2
J: TRBJ2-2
D: -
size: -
DNA: TGTGCCAGCGGTTCATCAGGTGTTTTAGTGTATACCGGGGAGCTGTTTTTT
CDR3: CASGSSGVLVYTGELFF

V: TRBV28
J: TRBJ2-7
D: TRBD2
size: -
DNA: TGTGCCAGCAGTTTTGGGGCTAGCGGGCCCTACGAGCAGTACTTC
CDR3: CASSFGASGPYEQYF

V: TRBV5-1
J: TRBJ1-6
D: TRBD1
size: -
DNA: TGCGCCAGCAGCACGGGACAGGGAACGAGGGATTCACCCCTCCACTTT
CDR3: CASSTGQGTRDSPLHF

V: TRBV27
J: TRBJ1-5
D: -
size: -
DNA: TGTGCCAGCAGTTTATCGGGTTTCCCAGTTAATCAGCCCCAGCATTTT
CDR3: CASSLSGFPVNQPQHF

V: TRBV4-1
J: TRBJ1-4
D: -
size: -
DNA: TGCGCCAGCAGCCAACGATTCCGGGAGGCAACTAATGAAAAACTGTTTTTT
CDR3: CASSQRFREATNEKLFF

V: TRBV5-4
J: TRBJ2-7
D: TRBD1
size: once
DNA: TGTGCCAGCAGTACCGGGACAGGGCCCTACGAGCAGTACTTC
CDR3: CASSTGTGPYEQYF

V: TRBV5-1
J: TRBJ1-5
D: -
size: -
DNA: TGCGCCAGCAGCTACGACGGGGGGCGCAATCAGCCCCAGCATTTT
CDR3: CASSYDGGRNQPQHF

V: TRBV6-1
J: TRBJ2-4
D: -
size: -
DNA: TGTGCCAGCAGTTTCATTAGCGGAGCCAAAAACATTCAGTACTTC
CDR3: CASSFISGAKNIQYF

V: TRBV27
J: TRBJ2-5
D: TRBD2
size: -
DNA: TGTGCCAGCCGGATACGCTCCGGGACTAGCGGGAGGGAGACCCAGTACTTC
CDR3: CASRIRSGTSGRETQYF

V: TRBV7-3
J: TRBJ1-5
D: -
size: -
DNA: TGTGCCAGCAGCTTAACCGGTGGGAATCAGCCCCAGCATTTT
CDR3: CASSLTGGNQPQHF

V: TRBV6-5
J: TRBJ2-4
D: -
size: -
DNA: TGTGCCAGCAGTTACAAGAATCTTCAGTACTTC
CDR3: CASSYKNLQYF

V: TRBV15
J: TRBJ2-1
D: TRBD2
size: -
DNA: TGTGCCACCAGCAGAGATCCCCCTACTAGCGGGAGTTCAGATGAGCAGTTCTTC
CDR3: CATSRDPPTSGSSDEQFF

V: TRBV5-1
J: TRBJ2-1
D: -
size: -
DNA: TGCGCCAGCAGCCCCCCCCCGGGGACGGGGGGCCCCCTCTCCTACAATGAGCAGTTCTTC
CDR3: CASSPPPGTGGPLSYNEQFF

V: TRBV7-3
J: TRBJ2-3
D: TRBD2
size: -
DNA: TGTGCCAGCAGTCAAGGACTAGCGGGAGGCACAGATACGCAGTATTTT
CDR3: CASSQGLAGGTDTQYF

V: TRBV5-1
J: TRBJ1-2
D: TRBD1
size: many
DNA: TGCGCCAGCAGCTTGGCGGGACAGCCGAACTATGGCTACACCTTC
CDR3: CASSLAGQPNYGYTF

V: TRBV12-2
J: TRBJ2-7
D: -
size: -
DNA: TGTGCAAGTCGCTCTTGGACTCCTTTATCCTACGAGCAGTACTTC
CDR3: CASRSWTPLSYEQYF

V: TRBV7-2
J: TRBJ1-5
D: -
size: few
DNA: TGTGCCAGCAGCTTAGTGGGAGGACAGAATCAGCCCCAGCATTTT
CDR3: CASSLVGGQNQPQHF

V: TRBV2
J: TRBJ2-3
D: TRBD2
size: once
DNA: TGTGCCAGCACCGTAGCGGGAGGGGAGACAGATACGCAGTATTTT
CDR3: CASTVAGGETDTQYF

V: TRBV5-1
J: TRBJ1-5
D: -
size: -
DNA: TGCGCCAGCAGCTTGGGGGCCAGCAATCAGCCCCAGCATTTT
CDR3: CASSLGASNQPQHF

V: TRBV18
J: TRBJ1-2
D: -
size: -
DNA: TGTGCCAGCTCAGAGCGACCAGGCTCGAGGTATGGCTACACCTTC
CDR3: CASSERPGSRYGYTF

V: TRBV9
J: TRBJ2-1
D: -
size: -
DNA: TGTGCCAGCAGCGTAGGAGTCCGGGACCACGTTTCAAATGAGCAGTTCTTC
CDR3: CASSVGVRDHVSNEQFF